These T cell receptor beta chains were read from a single sample in a study of somatic mutations in cytotoxic T cells in rheumatoid arthritis. Produced via immunoSEQ multiplex PCR; TCRdb's table is partial and in-frame only. Here the sample spans about 11,000 clones, over 70% being singletons. The sequencing sample was made of CD8+ T cells sorted from blood. The receptors here all came from a man between 65 and 80 years old in good health. Each CDR3 is given with its conserved first and last residue. A D gene is named only where the DNA matches it firmly. Rows may omit the clone size; those that give it use once, few, many or a size class.

V gene	clone size	J gene	D gene	CDR3 DNA	CDR3 protein
TRBV6-4	few	TRBJ2-3	TRBD2	TGTGCCAGCAGTGACTCGGGTAGCGGGAGCACAGATACGCAGTATTTT	CASSDSGSGSTDTQYF
TRBV5-1	.	TRBJ2-3	.	TGCGCCAGCAGCCTGACATATATGGGGAGCACAGATACGCAGTATTTT	CASSLTYMGSTDTQYF
TRBV9	.	TRBJ2-7	TRBD2	TGTGCCAGCAGCGTCCTCACTAGCGCAGCCTCGTACGAGCAGTACTTC	CASSVLTSAASYEQYF
TRBV9	.	TRBJ2-7	TRBD2	TGTGCCAGCAGCGATACTAGCGGGAGTGGCTACGAGCAGTACTTC	CASSDTSGSGYEQYF
TRBV19	.	TRBJ1-1	.	TGTGCCAGTAGCCCTGGGACGGTGAACACTGAAGCTTTCTTT	CASSPGTVNTEAFF
TRBV5-5	.	TRBJ1-1	.	TGTGCCAGCAGCTTGCTCTGGGGGACGGGTGAAGCTTTCTTT	CASSLLWGTGEAFF
TRBV7-2	few	TRBJ2-7	.	TGTGCCAGCAGCGATCGGGACCTGGTGGGCGAGCAGTACTTC	CASSDRDLVGEQYF
TRBV11-3	.	TRBJ1-1	.	TGTGCCAGCAGCAGGGACGTCTCAACTGAAGCTTTCTTT	CASSRDVSTEAFF
TRBV4-1	.	TRBJ1-1	.	TGCGCCAGCAGCAGGGGCGAGCACACTGAAGCTTTCTTT	CASSRGEHTEAFF
TRBV27	.	TRBJ1-1	.	TGTGCCAGCAGGCTTAGTGGGGGAACTGAAGCTTTCTTT	CASRLSGGTEAFF
TRBV9	.	TRBJ1-3	.	TGTGCCAGTCAGACGGACGGAAACACCATATATTTT	CASQTDGNTIYF
TRBV7-6	.	TRBJ1-2	TRBD1	TGTGCCAGCAGGACAGGGGGAAGCGGCTACACCTTC	CASRTGGSGYTF
TRBV28	.	TRBJ1-5	.	TGTGCCAGCAGTTTAAGGGGGGCTATTAGCAATCAGCCCCAGCATTTT	CASSLRGAISNQPQHF
TRBV4-3	.	TRBJ1-2	TRBD1	TGCGCCAGCAGCCATGACAGGGCCCTATCCTATGGCTACACCTTC	CASSHDRALSYGYTF
TRBV9	.	TRBJ2-7	TRBD1	TGTGCCAGCAGCGTAGAAGGGACAGGGCACTACGAGCAGTACTTC	CASSVEGTGHYEQYF
TRBV6-6	few	TRBJ2-2	TRBD2	TGTGCCAGCACCTTACTAGCGGCGAACACCGGGGAGCTGTTTTTT	CASTLLAANTGELFF
TRBV4-1	.	TRBJ1-5	.	TGCGCCAGCAGCCCAAACGGCGTTGATCAGCCCCAGCATTTT	CASSPNGVDQPQHF
TRBV5-8	.	TRBJ1-5	.	TGTGCCAGCAGCAGCTTTGACGGCGATAGCAATCAGCCCCAGCATTTT	CASSSFDGDSNQPQHF
TRBV25-1	.	TRBJ1-1	TRBD1	TGTGCCAGCAGTGGACAGGGCGGGAACACTGAAGCTTTCTTT	CASSGQGGNTEAFF
TRBV7-9	medium-sized	TRBJ1-2	.	TGTGCCAGCAGCCCCCAAAGCCCCAAGGGAAACACCTTC	CASSPQSPKGNTF